These 9 T cell receptor beta chains came from one sample sequenced in a study of T cell responses to AZD1222 COVID-19 vaccine. The repertoire was sequenced with immunoSEQ multiplex PCR; TCRdb's copy has only in-frame clones and lacks some. Of 85,000 to 120,000 clones listed, roughly 86% were seen once; the top ten hold 4% to 6%. The sample consisted of peripheral blood, taken on day 0 of AZD1222 vaccination. The receptors originated from an adult in good health.

This clone was seen a handful of times. This chain uses TRBV7-9 with TRBJ1-1; D remains ambiguous. Germline values: CDR1 SEHNR, CDR2 FQNEAQ (reference sequence). This CDR3 is built from 13 residues. V lost 1 base to trimming and J lost 1 base, with 4 bases between them. This CDR3 reads CASSLEGNTEAFF. The CDR3, as DNA: TGTGCCAGCAGCTTAGAGGGGAACACTGAAGCTTTCTTT.

CDR3 nucleotides: TGTGCCTGGAGTGTACGGGGCTGGGCTGAAGCTTTCTTT. This translates into CAWSVRGWAEAFF. This chain connects TRBV30 to TRBJ1-1; D is possibly TRBD1 (5 bases). V was shortened by 0 bases and J by 6 bases, with 11 bases between the two germline ends. The CDR3 is 13 amino acids. Germline V gene data show CDR1 as GTSNPN and CDR2 as SVGIG (reference sequence).

CDR3 nucleotide sequence: TGTGCCAGCAGAATAAGTAGAAATCAGCCCCAGCATTTT. Translated: CASRISRNQPQHF. The chain uses TRBV6-5 and TRBJ1-5, with no clear D. The CDR3 is made up of 13 amino acids. V lost 6 bases and J lost 4, with 10 bases in between. Germline V gene sequence: CDR1 MNHEY, CDR2 SVGAGI.

This clone is a singleton in its sample. J is TRBJ1-1 and V is TRBV6-1; D is unresolved. The CDR3 is made up of 11 amino acids. In germline, CDR1 is MNHNS, CDR2 SASEGT. V gave up 8 bases and J gave up 4 bases, with 8 bases separating them. CDR3 residues: CASSHTTEAFF. The DNA for the CDR3 is TGTGCCAGCTCCCACACCACTGAAGCTTTCTTT.

The chain combines TRBV20-1 with TRBJ2-1; 9 bases agree with TRBD2. Germline values: CDR1 DFQATT, CDR2 SNEGSKA (reference sequence). The CDR3 runs to 14 residues. V lost 3 bases and J lost 8; bases outside the gene matches: 8. The CDR3 is CSASSAGGPDEQFF. In DNA form, the CDR3 reads TGCAGTGCTAGTTCGGCGGGGGGGCCCGATGAGCAGTTCTTC.

The chain has TRBV7-2 and TRBJ1-1, with 9 nucleotides matching TRBD1. The trim removed 5 bases at V and 1 base at J, leaving 11 bases unmatched. Germline CDR1 is SGHTA and CDR2 is FQGNSA. The CDR3 is 17 amino acids. The CDR3 DNA sequence: TGTGCCAGCAGCCCTTCGGGACAGGGTATCCGGAACACTGAAGCTTTCTTT. Translating it yields CASSPSGQGIRNTEAFF.

This clone showed up just once. The chain carries TRBV29-1 and TRBJ2-7; 7 bases fit TRBD1. The CDR3 is 12 residues long. In germline, CDR1 is SQVTM, CDR2 ANQGSEA. V dropped 5 bases and J dropped 4; count of bases not matched to a gene: 5. In DNA, the CDR3 is TGCAGCGTTCAGGACAGGACTTACGAGCAGTACTTC. Translated: CSVQDRTYEQYF.

This sequence joins TRBV19 and TRBJ1-1; TRBD1 is a possible D gene (5 bases). In germline, CDR1 is LNHDA, CDR2 SQIVND (reference sequence). Trimming took 4 bases from V and 4 from J, leaving 10 bases between them. The CDR3 spans 13 residues. CDR3 bases: TGTGCCAGTAGTAGCCAGGGTGTCACTGAAGCTTTCTTT. Translation: CASSSQGVTEAFF.

The DNA of the CDR3 is TGCGCCAGCAGCTTGGTTGCGGGAGAGGATGATACGCAGTATTTT. It yields the protein CASSLVAGEDDTQYF. This sequence joins TRBV5-1 and TRBJ2-3, with 7 bases aligning to TRBD2. The V gene's germline CDR1 is SGHRS and CDR2 YFSETQ. The CDR3 runs to 15 residues. J gave up 6 bases and V 0 bases, and 7 bases lay outside the gene matches.